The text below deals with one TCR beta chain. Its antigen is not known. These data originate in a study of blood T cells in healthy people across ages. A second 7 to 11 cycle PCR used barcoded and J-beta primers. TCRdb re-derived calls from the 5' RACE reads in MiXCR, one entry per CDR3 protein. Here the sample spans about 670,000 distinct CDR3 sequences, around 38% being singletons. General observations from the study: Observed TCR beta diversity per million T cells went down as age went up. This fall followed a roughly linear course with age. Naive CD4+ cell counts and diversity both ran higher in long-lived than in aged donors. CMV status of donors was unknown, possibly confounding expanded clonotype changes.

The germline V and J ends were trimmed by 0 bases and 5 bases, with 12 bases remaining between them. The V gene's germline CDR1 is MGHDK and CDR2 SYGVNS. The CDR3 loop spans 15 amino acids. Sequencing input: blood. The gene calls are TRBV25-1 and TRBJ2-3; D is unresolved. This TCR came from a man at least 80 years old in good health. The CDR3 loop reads CASSEYERRLDTQYF. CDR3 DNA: TGTGCCAGCAGTGAATATGAGAGGCGGCTAGATACGCAGTATTTT.